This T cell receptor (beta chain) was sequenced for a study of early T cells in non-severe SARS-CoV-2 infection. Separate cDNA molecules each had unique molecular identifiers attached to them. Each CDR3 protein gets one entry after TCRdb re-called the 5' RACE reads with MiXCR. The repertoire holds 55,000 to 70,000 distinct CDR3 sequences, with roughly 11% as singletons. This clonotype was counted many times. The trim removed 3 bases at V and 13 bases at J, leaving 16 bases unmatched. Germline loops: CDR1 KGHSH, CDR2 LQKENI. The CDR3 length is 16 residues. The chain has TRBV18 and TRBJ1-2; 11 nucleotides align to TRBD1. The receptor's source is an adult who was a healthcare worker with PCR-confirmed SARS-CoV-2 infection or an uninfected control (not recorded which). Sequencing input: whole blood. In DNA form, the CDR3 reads TGTGCCAGCTCACCGCTTGGGACAGGGGGAGATGTTGTAACCACCTTC. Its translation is CASSPLGTGGDVVTTF.